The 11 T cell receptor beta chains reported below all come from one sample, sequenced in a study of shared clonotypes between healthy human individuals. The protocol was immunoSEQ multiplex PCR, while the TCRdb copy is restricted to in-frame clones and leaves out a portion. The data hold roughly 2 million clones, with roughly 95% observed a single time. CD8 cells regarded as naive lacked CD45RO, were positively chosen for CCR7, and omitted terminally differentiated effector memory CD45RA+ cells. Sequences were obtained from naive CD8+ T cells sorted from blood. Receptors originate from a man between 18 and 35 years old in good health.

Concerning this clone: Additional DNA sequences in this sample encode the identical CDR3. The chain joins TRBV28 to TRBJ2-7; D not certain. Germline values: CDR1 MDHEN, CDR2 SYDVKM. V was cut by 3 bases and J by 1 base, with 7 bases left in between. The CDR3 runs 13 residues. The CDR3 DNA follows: TGTGCCAGCAGTTTTGGCGGATCCTACGAGCAGTACTTC. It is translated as CASSFGGSYEQYF. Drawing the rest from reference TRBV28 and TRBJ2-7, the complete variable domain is DVKVTQSSRYLVKRTGEKVFLECVQDMDHENMFWYRQDPGLGLRLIYFSYDVKMKEKGDIPEGYSVSREKKERFSLILESASTNQTSMYLCASSFGGSYEQYFGPGTRLTVT.

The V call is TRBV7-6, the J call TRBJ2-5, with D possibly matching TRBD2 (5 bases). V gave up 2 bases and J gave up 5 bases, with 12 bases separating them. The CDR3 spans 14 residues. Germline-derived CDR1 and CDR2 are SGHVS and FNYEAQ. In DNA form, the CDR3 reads TGTGCCAGCAGCTTAAGCGGAAGCGCGGAGACCCAGTACTTC. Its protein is CASSLSGSAETQYF.

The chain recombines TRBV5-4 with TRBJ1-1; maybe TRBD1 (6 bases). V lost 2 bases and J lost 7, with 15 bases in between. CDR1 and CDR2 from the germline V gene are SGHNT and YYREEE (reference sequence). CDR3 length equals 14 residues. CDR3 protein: CASSLDTGFGEAFF. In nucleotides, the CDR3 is TGTGCCAGCAGCTTAGATACAGGGTTTGGTGAAGCTTTCTTT.

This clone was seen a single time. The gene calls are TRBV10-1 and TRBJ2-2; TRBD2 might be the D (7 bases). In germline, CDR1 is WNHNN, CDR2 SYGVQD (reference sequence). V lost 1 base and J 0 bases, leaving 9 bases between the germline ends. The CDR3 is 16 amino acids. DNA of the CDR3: TGCGCCAGCAGTGAGTGGGGGGGCTCGAACACCGGGGAGCTGTTTTTT. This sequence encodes CASSEWGGSNTGELFF.

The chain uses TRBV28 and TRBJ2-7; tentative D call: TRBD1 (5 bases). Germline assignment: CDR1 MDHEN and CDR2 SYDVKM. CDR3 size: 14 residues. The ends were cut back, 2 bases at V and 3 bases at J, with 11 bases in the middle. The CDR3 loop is CASSLISQGYEQYF. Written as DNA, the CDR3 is TGTGCCAGCAGTTTAATCTCGCAGGGCTACGAGCAGTACTTC.

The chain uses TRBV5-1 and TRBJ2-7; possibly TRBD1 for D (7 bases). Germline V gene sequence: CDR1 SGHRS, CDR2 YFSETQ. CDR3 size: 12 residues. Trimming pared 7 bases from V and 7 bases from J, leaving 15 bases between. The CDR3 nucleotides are TGCGCCAGCTCCCAGGGGGGACCTGAGCAGTACTTC. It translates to CASSQGGPEQYF.

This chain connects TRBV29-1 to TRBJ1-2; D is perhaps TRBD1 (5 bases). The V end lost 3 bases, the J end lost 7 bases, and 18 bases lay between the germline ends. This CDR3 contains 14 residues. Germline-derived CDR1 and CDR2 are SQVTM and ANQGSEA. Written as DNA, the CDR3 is TGCAGCGTTGATATGGCGGCGGGGGAGAGTGGCTACACCTTC. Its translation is CSVDMAAGESGYTF.

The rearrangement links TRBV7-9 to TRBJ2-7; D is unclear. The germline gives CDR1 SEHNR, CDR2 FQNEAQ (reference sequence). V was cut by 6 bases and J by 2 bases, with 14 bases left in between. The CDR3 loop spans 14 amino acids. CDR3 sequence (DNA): TGTGCCAGCAGTCCGGGCTCACTCACCTACGAGCAGTACTTC. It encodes CASSPGSLTYEQYF.

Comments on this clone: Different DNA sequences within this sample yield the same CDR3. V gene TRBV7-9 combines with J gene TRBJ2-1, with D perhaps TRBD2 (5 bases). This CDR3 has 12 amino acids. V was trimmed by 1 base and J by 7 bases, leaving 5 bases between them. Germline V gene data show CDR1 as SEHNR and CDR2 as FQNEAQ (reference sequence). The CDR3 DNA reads TGTGCCAGCAGCTTAGGGAGGAATGAGCAGTTCTTC. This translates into CASSLGRNEQFF.

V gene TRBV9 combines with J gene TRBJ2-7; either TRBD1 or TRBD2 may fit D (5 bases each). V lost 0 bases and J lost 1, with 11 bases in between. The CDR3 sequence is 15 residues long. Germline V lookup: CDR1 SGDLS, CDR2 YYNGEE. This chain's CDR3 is CASSVATGHSYEQYF. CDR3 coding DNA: TGTGCCAGCAGCGTAGCTACGGGGCATTCCTACGAGCAGTACTTC.

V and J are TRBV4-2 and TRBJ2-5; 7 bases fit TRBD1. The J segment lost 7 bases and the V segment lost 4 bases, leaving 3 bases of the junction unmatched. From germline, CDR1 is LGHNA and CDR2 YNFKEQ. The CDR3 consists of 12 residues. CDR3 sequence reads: CASSPRTGTQYF. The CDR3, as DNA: TGTGCCAGCAGCCCAAGGACAGGGACCCAGTACTTC.